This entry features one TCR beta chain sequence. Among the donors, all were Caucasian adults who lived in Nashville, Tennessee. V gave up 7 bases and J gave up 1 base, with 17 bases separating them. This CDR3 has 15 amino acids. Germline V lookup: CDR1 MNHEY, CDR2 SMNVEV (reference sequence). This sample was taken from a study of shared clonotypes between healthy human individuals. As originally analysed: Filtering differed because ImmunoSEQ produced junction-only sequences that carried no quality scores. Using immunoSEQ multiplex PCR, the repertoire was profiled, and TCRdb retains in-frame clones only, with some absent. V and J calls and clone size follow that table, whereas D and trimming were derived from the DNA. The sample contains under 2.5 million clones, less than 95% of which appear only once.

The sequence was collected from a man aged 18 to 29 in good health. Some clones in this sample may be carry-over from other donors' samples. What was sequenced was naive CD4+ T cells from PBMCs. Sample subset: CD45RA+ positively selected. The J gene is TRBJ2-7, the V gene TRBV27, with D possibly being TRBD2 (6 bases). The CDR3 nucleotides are TGTGCCAGCACCCCGCTGGAGGGCGGGTCCTACGAGCAGTACTTC. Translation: CASTPLEGGSYEQYF.